The 14 T cell receptor beta chains below all came from one sample that was sequenced in a study of T cell responses to AZD1222 COVID-19 vaccine. Sequencing was performed with immunoSEQ multiplex PCR; in TCRdb, only in-frame clones are kept and a portion is missing. Among about 210,000 clones, approximately 94% were seen once, and the ten largest hold over 1.5%. Sequencing was performed on peripheral blood, taken 28 days after the second dose of the MenACWY control vaccine. These receptors came from an adult who received the MenACWY meningococcal vaccine as a control.

V usage is TRBV24-1 and J usage is TRBJ1-1; 7 nucleotides agree with TRBD1. Germline CDR1 KGHDR, CDR2 SFDVKD. The trim removed 7 bases at V and 6 bases at J, leaving 7 bases unmatched. The CDR3 covers 13 residues. DNA for the CDR3: TGTGCCACCAGGGAGGGGGCTCGTGCTGAAGCTTTCTTT. This codes for CATREGARAEAFF.

The chain joins TRBV29-1 to TRBJ2-7; no clear D. Per germline, CDR1 SQVTM and CDR2 ANQGSEA. Trimming pared 3 bases from V and 0 bases from J, leaving 6 bases between. The CDR3 sequence is 12 residues long. This chain's CDR3 is CSVDGPSYEQYF. The CDR3 DNA reads TGCAGCGTTGATGGGCCCTCCTACGAGCAGTACTTC.

This clone came up once. This chain uses TRBV7-2 with TRBJ2-7, with D perhaps matching TRBD1 or TRBD2 (6 bases each). Germline CDR1 and CDR2: SGHTA and FQGNSA. CDR3 length: 14 amino acids. V gave up 0 bases and J gave up 4 bases, with 10 bases separating them. The CDR3 DNA reads TGTGCCAGCAGCTTAGCGTTAGGGGGGTACGAGCAGTACTTC. It encodes CASSLALGGYEQYF. The whole variable domain, remainder taken from reference TRBV7-2 and TRBJ2-7, is GAGVSQSPSNKVTEKGKDVELRCDPISGHTALYWYRQSLGQGLEFLIYFQGNSAPDKSGLPSDRFSAERTGGSVSTLTIQRTQQEDSAVYLCASSLALGGYEQYFGPGTRLTVT.

This clone appeared once. J is TRBJ1-3 and V is TRBV2; D may be TRBD1 (5 bases). The ends were cut back, 3 bases at V and 4 bases at J, with 10 bases in the middle. The CDR3 length is 14 residues. CDR1 and CDR2 (germline): SNHLY, FYNNEI. The CDR3 sequence: CASSDRAGGNTIYF. CDR3 DNA: TGTGCCAGCAGTGACAGGGCAGGAGGAAACACCATATATTTT. The whole variable domain, remainder taken from reference TRBV2 and TRBJ1-3, is EPEVTQTPSHQVTQMGQEVILRCVPISNHLYFYWYRQILGQKVEFLVSFYNNEISEKSEIFDDQFSVERPDGSNFTLKIRSTKLEDSAMYFCASSDRAGGNTIYFGEGSWLTVV.

The V gene is TRBV7-2, the J gene TRBJ2-7, with D perhaps matching TRBD1 or TRBD2 (6 bases each). Looked up from germline, CDR1 is SGHTA and CDR2 is FQGNSA. The CDR3 is 14 residues long. Trimming pared 0 bases from V and 6 bases from J, leaving 12 bases between. CDR3 residues: CASSLAGGGGEQYF. The CDR3 DNA is TGTGCCAGCAGCTTAGCTGGAGGGGGTGGCGAGCAGTACTTC.

The CDR3, as DNA: TGTGCCAGCAGTAATGGGGTTGGCTATGGCTACACCTTC. This gives the protein CASSNGVGYGYTF. This sequence joins TRBV28 and TRBJ1-2; no clear D gene. From germline, CDR1 is MDHEN and CDR2 SYDVKM. V shed 5 bases and J shed 4 bases, with 11 bases lying between them. The CDR3 sequence is 13 residues long.

The CDR3 nucleotides read TGTGCCAGCAGCTTAGGGGCTCCAACTGATGGCTACACCTTC. Its protein product is CASSLGAPTDGYTF. The chain has TRBV7-9 and TRBJ1-2; D ambiguous. Germline V gives CDR1 SEHNR, CDR2 FQNEAQ (reference sequence). The CDR3 contains 14 residues. V was cut by 1 base and J by 6 bases, with 12 bases left in between.

The chain is built from TRBV24-1 and TRBJ2-2, with TRBD2 as a possible D gene (5 bases). CDR3 length: 13 amino acids. Germline CDR1 KGHDR, CDR2 SFDVKD. Trimming took 3 bases from V and 5 from J, leaving 6 bases between them. The CDR3 spells CATSDTGTGELFF. CDR3 bases: TGTGCCACCAGTGATACGGGGACCGGGGAGCTGTTTTTT.

This rearrangement joins TRBV11-2 to TRBJ2-1; no firm D call. Trimming pared 4 bases from V and 0 bases from J, leaving 10 bases between. CDR1 and CDR2 from the germline V gene are SGHAT and FQNNGV. CDR3 length equals 15 residues. CDR3 sequence: CASSSPASSYNEQFF. The CDR3 coding sequence is TGTGCCAGCAGCTCTCCCGCTAGCTCCTACAATGAGCAGTTCTTC.

This clone was found once. The chain uses TRBV5-1 and TRBJ2-7, with 12 bases aligning to TRBD2. Germline CDR1 and CDR2: SGHRS and YFSETQ. Trimming removed 3 bases from V and 6 bases from J; junction bases left unmatched: 7. CDR3 length: 15 residues. The CDR3 protein is CASSSLAGGPGEQYF. DNA of the CDR3: TGCGCCAGCAGCTCCCTAGCGGGAGGGCCTGGCGAGCAGTACTTC. Drawing the rest from reference TRBV5-1 and TRBJ2-7, the complete variable domain is KAGVTQTPRYLIKTRGQQVTLSCSPISGHRSVSWYQQTPGQGLQFLFEYFSETQRNKGNFPGRFSGRQFSNSRSEMNVSTLELGDSALYLCASSSLAGGPGEQYFGPGTRLTVT.

This chain joins TRBV9 and TRBJ2-1, with 7 bases matching TRBD1. J lost 8 bases, V lost 4 bases, and 18 bases had no gene match. The CDR3 extends over 17 amino acids. Per the germline V gene, CDR1 is SGDLS and CDR2 is YYNGEE. The CDR3: CASSIDLAGGRSDEQFF. Written as DNA, the CDR3 is TGTGCCAGCAGCATCGACCTGGCAGGGGGTAGGTCCGATGAGCAGTTCTTC. Supplemented by reference TRBV9 and TRBJ2-1, the full variable domain reads DSGVTQTPKHLITATGQRVTLRCSPRSGDLSVYWYQQSLDQGLQFLIQYYNGEERAKGNILERFSAQQFPDLHSELNLSSLELGDSALYFCASSIDLAGGRSDEQFFGPGTRLTVL.

The chain joins TRBV7-9 to TRBJ1-2, with D possibly being TRBD1 (5 bases). Germline V gene data show CDR1 as SEHNR and CDR2 as FQNEAQ (reference sequence). The CDR3 covers 14 residues. V was shortened by 4 bases and J by 4 bases, with 13 bases between the two germline ends. For the CDR3, the DNA is TGTGCCAGCAGCTCCACACCTGACAGCTATGGCTACACCTTC. Protein: CASSSTPDSYGYTF.

The chain is built from TRBV29-1 and TRBJ2-1; 8 nucleotides match TRBD2. V lost 3 bases to trimming and J lost 1 base; unmatched junction nucleotides: 5. This CDR3 comprises 15 residues. Per the germline V gene, CDR1 is SQVTM and CDR2 is ANQGSEA. Written as DNA, the CDR3 is TGCAGCGTTGATTTGGTAGCGGGGTCCTACAATGAGCAGTTCTTC. Translation gives CSVDLVAGSYNEQFF.

V and J are TRBV2 and TRBJ2-7, with TRBD2 identical over 7 bases. This CDR3 is built from 14 residues. V shed 8 bases, J shed 3 bases, and the junction held 10 bases outside the gene matches. CDR1 SNHLY and CDR2 FYNNEI come from the germline V gene. The CDR3 region is CASRSGLVDYEQYF. Written as DNA, the CDR3 is TGTGCCAGCCGATCAGGACTAGTCGACTACGAGCAGTACTTC.